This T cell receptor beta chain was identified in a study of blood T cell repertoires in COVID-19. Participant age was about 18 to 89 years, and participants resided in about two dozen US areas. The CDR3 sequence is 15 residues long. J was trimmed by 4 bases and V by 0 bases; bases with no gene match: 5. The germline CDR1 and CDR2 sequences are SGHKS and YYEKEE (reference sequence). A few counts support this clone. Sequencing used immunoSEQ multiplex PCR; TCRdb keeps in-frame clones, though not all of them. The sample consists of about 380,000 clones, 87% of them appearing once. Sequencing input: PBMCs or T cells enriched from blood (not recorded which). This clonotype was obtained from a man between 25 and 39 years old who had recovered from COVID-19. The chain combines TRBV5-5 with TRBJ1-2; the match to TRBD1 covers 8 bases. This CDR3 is CASSLERDRTYGYTF. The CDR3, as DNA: TGTGCCAGCAGCTTGGAGAGGGACAGGACCTATGGCTACACCTTC.